The rows below give T cell receptor beta chains drawn from one sample of a study of CD8+CD57+ T cells in acquired aplastic anemia. Via MiXCR, TCRdb re-called the reads, giving one row per CDR3 protein. The sample has a few hundred thousand distinct CDR3 sequences; around 72% are singletons. The sequencing sample was made of sorted CD4+, CD8+, or CD8+CD57+ T cells (not recorded which) from PBMCs. Every receptor here comes from a human donor in good health, serving as a control. Each CDR3 is given without its conserved first and last residue. Each record gives: V gene, D gene, CDR3 protein. The D gene is left open where the match is weak.

>TRBV19|TRBD2
ASSPQAGAGLTQY
>TRBV5-8|-
ATGRETPSYEQY
>TRBV20-1|-
SARVSQGRAQY
>TRBV2|-
ASSVITVRGSPLH
>TRBV15|TRBD1
ATSRVGQETQY
>TRBV10-3|TRBD1
AISASWGQNSYEQY
>TRBV19|-
ASSIVRTRGFETLF
>TRBV11-2|-
ASSDRTGGGINEQF
>TRBV7-2|-
ASTPVRSPLQQY
>TRBV9|TRBD1
ASSSVGTGEYGYT
>TRBV9|-
ASSAGPTPYLGYT
>TRBV7-2|-
ASSRTTSTDTQY
>TRBV7-9|TRBD1
ASSRPQTGQGYT
>TRBV6-5|-
ASSYNPGSPTDTQY
>TRBV25-1|-
ASSERARAGAGDTQY
>TRBV7-8|-
ASSLPGSKTEAF
>TRBV6-2/TRBV6-3|-
ASTQGSPLH
>TRBV5-5|-
ASSSSVQATYEQY
>TRBV2|TRBD2
ASSFSGGPNEQY
>TRBV15|-
ASSMGGTGMNTEAF
>TRBV7-3|TRBD1
ASRTQQGRWGPSH
>TRBV19|-
ASSILSWGTSTSNYGYT
>TRBV2|TRBD1
ASSEVRGTGGYGYT
>TRBV19|-
ASSSLQGAVDQPQH
>TRBV15|-
ATSRGAANYSYS
>TRBV7-2|-
ASSFAPGEAFFG